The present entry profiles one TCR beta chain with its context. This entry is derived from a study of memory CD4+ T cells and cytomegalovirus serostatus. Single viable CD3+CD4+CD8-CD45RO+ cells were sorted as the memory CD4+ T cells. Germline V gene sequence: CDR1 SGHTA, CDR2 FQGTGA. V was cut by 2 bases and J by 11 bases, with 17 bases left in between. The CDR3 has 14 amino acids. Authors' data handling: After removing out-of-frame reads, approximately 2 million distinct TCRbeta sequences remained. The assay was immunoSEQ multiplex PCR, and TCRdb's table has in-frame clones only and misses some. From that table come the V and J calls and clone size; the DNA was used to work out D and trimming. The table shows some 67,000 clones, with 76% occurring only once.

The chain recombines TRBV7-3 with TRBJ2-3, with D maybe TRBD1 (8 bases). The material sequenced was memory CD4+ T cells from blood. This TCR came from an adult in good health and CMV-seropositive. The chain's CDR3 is CASSLAGATGGQYF. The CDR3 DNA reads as TGTGCCAGCAGCTTAGCGGGGGCAACAGGGGGGCAGTATTTT.